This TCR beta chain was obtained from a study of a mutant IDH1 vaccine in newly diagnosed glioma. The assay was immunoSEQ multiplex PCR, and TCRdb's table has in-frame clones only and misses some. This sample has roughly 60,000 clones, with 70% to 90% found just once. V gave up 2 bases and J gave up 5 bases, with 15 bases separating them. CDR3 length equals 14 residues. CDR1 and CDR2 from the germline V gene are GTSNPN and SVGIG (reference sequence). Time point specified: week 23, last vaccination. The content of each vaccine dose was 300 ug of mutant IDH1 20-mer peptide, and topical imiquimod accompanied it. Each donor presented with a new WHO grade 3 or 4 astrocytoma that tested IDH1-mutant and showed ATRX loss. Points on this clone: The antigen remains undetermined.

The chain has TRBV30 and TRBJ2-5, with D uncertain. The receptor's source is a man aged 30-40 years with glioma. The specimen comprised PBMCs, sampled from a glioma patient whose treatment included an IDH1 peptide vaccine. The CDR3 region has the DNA TGTGCCTGGAGTACGGCCCAGTCACGGGAGACCCAGTACTTC. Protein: CAWSTAQSRETQYF.